These 7 T cell receptor beta chains came from one sample sequenced in a study of shared clonotypes between healthy human individuals. The repertoire was sequenced with immunoSEQ multiplex PCR; TCRdb's copy has only in-frame clones and lacks some. There are some 630,000 clones in the sample; roughly 78% occur only once, and 1.8% lies in the top ten. The sequenced sample consisted of memory CD4+ T cells sorted from blood. Subset noted: CD45RA-negative fraction. These TCRs come from a woman in her twenties or thirties in good health.

V and J are TRBV29-1 and TRBJ2-2, with 10 bases that match TRBD2. Germline V gene data show CDR1 as SQVTM and CDR2 as ANQGSEA. The CDR3 spans 15 residues. Trimming at V came to 4 bases and at J to 4 bases, leaving 6 bases not matched to a gene. CDR3 bases: TGCAGCGTTGGTCTAGCTAGCGGGAGCACCGGGGAGCTGTTTTTT. Protein: CSVGLASGSTGELFF.

The chain recombines TRBV30 with TRBJ2-1; 10 nucleotides line up with TRBD2. In germline, CDR1 is GTSNPN, CDR2 SVGIG (reference sequence). The V segment lost 4 bases and the J segment 4 bases; nucleotides outside the gene matches: 7. This CDR3 comprises 15 residues. The CDR3 DNA reads TGTGCCTGGAAAAGCGGGAGGGATACTTACAATGAGCAGTTCTTC. It codes for CAWKSGRDTYNEQFF.

The V gene is TRBV5-1, the J gene TRBJ1-4, with D tentatively TRBD1 (5 bases). CDR1 is SGHRS, CDR2 YFSETQ, per germline. The V gene lost 5 bases and the J gene lost 5 bases, with 13 bases spanning the gap. This CDR3 contains 14 residues. The CDR3 protein is CASRLRQSNEKLFF. As DNA, the CDR3 is TGCGCCAGCAGACTTCGACAGTCCAATGAAAAACTGTTTTTT.

As for this clone: This clone may be a read error of a much larger clone one base away. DNA for the CDR3: TGTGCCAGCAGTTCCCCGACAGGGACGAACACTGAAGCTTTCTTT. This sequence encodes CASSSPTGTNTEAFF. This chain links TRBV28 with TRBJ1-1; 7 bases map to TRBD1. The V gene end was trimmed by 4 bases and the J gene end by 1 base; junction bases not matched to a gene: 6. This CDR3 comprises 15 residues. The germline V gene has CDR1 MDHEN and CDR2 SYDVKM.

The rearrangement joins TRBV27 to TRBJ1-1; 8 bases match TRBD1. This CDR3 region has 15 residues. Germline CDR1 MNHEY, CDR2 SMNVEV (reference sequence). J gave up 4 bases and V 6 bases, and 10 bases lay outside the gene matches. The CDR3 bases are TGTGCCAGCAGGCCACTGGACAGGGTTACCACTGAAGCTTTCTTT. This gives the protein CASRPLDRVTTEAFF.

The CDR3 protein is CASSIGEVSAEAFF. The CDR3 region has the DNA TGTGCCAGTAGTATCGGTGAGGTTTCGGCTGAAGCTTTCTTT. V is TRBV19 and J is TRBJ1-1; D is uncertain. This CDR3 contains 14 residues. Trimming removed 3 bases from V and 6 bases from J, with 14 bases in between. Germline CDR1 and CDR2: LNHDA and SQIVND (reference sequence).

V is TRBV18 and J is TRBJ2-5; perhaps D is TRBD1 or TRBD2 (5 bases each). Germline V CDR1 and CDR2: KGHSH, LQKENI. V gave up 3 bases and J gave up 2 bases, with 19 bases separating them. The CDR3 contains 17 residues. CDR3 sequence (DNA): TGTGCCAGCTCACCGTGGGTTCACGGGGCAGGACAAGAGACCCAGTACTTC. Translated: CASSPWVHGAGQETQYF.